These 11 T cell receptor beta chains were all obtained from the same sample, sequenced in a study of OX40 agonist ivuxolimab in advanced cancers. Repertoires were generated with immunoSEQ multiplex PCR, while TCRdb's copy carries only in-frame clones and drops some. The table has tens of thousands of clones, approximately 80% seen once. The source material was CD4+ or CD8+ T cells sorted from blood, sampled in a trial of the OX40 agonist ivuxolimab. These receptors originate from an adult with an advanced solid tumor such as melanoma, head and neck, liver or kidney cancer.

CDR3 in amino acids: CASSGVAGRETQYF. The CDR3 bases are TGTGCCAGCAGTGGTGTTGCAGGGAGGGAGACCCAGTACTTC. This chain joins TRBV2 and TRBJ2-5; TRBD2 might be the D (6 bases). V was shortened by 4 bases and J by 5 bases, with 14 bases between the two germline ends. The CDR3 runs to 14 residues. The V gene's germline CDR1 is SNHLY and CDR2 FYNNEI.

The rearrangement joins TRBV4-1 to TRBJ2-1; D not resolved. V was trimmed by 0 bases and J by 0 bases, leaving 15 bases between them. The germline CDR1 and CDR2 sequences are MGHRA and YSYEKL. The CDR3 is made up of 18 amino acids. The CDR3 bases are TGCGCCAGCAGCCAAGATCTATGGCGCTCGAGCTCCTACAATGAGCAGTTCTTC. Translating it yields CASSQDLWRSSSYNEQFF.

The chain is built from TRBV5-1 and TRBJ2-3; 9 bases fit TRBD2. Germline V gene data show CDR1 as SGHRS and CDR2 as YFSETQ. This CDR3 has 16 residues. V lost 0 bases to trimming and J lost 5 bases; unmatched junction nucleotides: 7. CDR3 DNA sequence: TGCGCCAGCAGCTTGGGGATAGCGGGAGTGGTAGATACGCAGTATTTT. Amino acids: CASSLGIAGVVDTQYF.

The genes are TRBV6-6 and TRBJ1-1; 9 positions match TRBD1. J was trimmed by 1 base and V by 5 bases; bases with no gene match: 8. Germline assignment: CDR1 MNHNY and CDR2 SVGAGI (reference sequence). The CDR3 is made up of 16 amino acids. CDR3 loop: CASSNPGQGGNTEAFF. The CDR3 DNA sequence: TGTGCCAGCAGTAACCCGGGACAGGGAGGGAACACTGAAGCTTTCTTT.

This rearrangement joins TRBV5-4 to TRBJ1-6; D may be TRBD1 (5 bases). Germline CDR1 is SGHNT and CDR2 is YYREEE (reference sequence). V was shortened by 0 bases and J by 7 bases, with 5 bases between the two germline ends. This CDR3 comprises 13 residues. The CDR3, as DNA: TGTGCCAGCAGCTTGGAGGGGAATTCACCCCTCCACTTT. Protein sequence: CASSLEGNSPLHF.

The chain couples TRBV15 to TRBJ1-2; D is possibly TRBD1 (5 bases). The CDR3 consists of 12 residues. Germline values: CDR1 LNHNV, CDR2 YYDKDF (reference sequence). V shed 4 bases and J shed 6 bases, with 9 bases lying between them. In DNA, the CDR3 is TGTGCCACCAGCATGGGGGACCATGGCTACACCTTC. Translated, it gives CATSMGDHGYTF.

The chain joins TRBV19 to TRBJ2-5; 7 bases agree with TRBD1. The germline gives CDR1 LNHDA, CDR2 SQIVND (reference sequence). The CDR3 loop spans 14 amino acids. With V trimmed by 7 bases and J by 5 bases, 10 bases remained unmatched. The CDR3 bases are TGTGCCAGTACCCTGGGAAGGGGGCCCGAGACCCAGTACTTC. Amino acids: CASTLGRGPETQYF.

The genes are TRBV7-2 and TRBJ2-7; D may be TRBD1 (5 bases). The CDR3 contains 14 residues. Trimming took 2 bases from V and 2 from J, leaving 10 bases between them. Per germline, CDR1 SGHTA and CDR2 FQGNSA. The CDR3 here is CASSLKAGPYEQYF. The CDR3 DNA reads TGTGCCAGCAGCTTAAAGGCAGGGCCCTACGAGCAGTACTTC. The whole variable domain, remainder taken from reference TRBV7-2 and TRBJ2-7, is GAGVSQSPSNKVTEKGKDVELRCDPISGHTALYWYRQSLGQGLEFLIYFQGNSAPDKSGLPSDRFSAERTGGSVSTLTIQRTQQEDSAVYLCASSLKAGPYEQYFGPGTRLTVT.

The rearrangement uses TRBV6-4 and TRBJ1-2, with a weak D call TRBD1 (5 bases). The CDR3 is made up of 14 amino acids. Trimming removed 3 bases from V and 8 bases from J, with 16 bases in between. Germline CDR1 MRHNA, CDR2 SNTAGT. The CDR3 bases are TGTGCCAGCAGTGATCGAGCTTCCCAGGGAGGCTACACCTTC. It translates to CASSDRASQGGYTF.

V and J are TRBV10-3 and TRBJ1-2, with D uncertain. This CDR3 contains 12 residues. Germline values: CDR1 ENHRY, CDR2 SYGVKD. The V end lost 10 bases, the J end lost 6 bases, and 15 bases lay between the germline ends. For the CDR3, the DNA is TGTGCCAACCAGAACGGTGCCGATGGCTACACCTTC. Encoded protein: CANQNGADGYTF.

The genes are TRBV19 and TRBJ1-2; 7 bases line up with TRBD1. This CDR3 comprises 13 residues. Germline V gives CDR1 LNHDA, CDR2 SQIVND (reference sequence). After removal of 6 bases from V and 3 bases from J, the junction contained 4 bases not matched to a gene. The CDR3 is CASSRTGDYGYTF. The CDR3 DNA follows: TGTGCCAGTAGCCGGACAGGCGACTATGGCTACACCTTC.